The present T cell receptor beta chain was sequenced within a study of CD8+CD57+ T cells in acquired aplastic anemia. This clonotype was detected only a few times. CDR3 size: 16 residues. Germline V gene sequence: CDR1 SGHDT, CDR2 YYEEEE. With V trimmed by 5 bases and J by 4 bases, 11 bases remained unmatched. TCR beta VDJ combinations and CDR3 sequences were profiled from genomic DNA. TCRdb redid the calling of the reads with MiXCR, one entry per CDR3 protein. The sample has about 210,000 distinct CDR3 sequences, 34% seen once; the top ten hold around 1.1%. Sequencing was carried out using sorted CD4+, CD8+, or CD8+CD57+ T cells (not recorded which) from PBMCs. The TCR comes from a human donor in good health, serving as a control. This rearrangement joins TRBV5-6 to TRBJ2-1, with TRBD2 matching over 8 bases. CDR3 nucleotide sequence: TGTGCCAGCAGTTCGTATCGGGGGGGGCGGTACAATGAGCAGTTCTTC. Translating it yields CASSSYRGGRYNEQFF.